This T cell receptor (beta chain) comes out of a study of cytomegalovirus exposure and HLA in healthy donors. Study-wide points: Immune exposure information available was restricted to CMV serostatus.

Germline loops: CDR1 SGHTS, CDR2 YDEGEE. The CDR3 runs to 14 residues. V was pared by 4 bases and J by 5 bases, with 4 bases of the junction left unmatched. The PCR was carried out with 60 Vbeta primers and 13 Jbeta primers. TCRdb's copy holds only in-frame clones and misses some; the assay was immunoSEQ multiplex PCR. The repertoire has fewer than 350,000 clones, 80% to 90% of them found once; the top ten carry approximately 2.4%. As to this clone: Its cognate antigen is unknown.

This receptor was identified in a woman between 18 and 29 years old in good health and CMV-seronegative. The chain employs TRBV5-8 and TRBJ2-1; 9 bases map to TRBD1. The sequencing input was PBMCs. CDR3 in amino acids: CASSRDRAHNEQFF. CDR3 coding DNA: TGTGCCAGCAGCCGGGACAGGGCTCACAATGAGCAGTTCTTC.